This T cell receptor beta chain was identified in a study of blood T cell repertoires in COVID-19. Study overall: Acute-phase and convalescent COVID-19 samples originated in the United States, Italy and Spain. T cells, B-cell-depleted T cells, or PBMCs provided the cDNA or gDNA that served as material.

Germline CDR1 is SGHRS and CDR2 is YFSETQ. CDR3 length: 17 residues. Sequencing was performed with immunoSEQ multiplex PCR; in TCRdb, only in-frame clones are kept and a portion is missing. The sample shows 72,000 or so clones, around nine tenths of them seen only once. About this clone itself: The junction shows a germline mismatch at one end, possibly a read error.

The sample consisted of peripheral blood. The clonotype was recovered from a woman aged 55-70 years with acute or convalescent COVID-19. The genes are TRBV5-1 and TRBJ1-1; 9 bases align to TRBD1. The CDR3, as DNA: TGCGCCGGCAGCTCCCTCACAGGGGGCGGGGTGAACACTGAAGCTTTCTTT. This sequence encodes CAGSSLTGGGVNTEAFF. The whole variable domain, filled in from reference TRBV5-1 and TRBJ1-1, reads KAGVTQTPRYLIKTRGQQVTLSCSPISGHRSVSWYQQTPGQGLQFLFEYFSETQRNKGNFPGRFSGRQFSNSRSEMNVSTLELGDSALYLCAGSSLTGGGVNTEAFFGQGTRLTVV.